This entry lists 27 T cell receptor beta chains sequenced from one sample in a study of T cells in Graves' hyperthyroidism and ophthalmopathy. Amplified regions were TCR beta CDR3 sequences from RNA transcripts. The primer set for the first-round RT-PCR of the TCR CDR3 was HTBI. TCRdb independently ran MiXCR on the multiplex PCR reads; one entry per CDR3 protein. The table lists 450,000 to 700,000 distinct CDR3 sequences, 40% to 55% of them singletons. Sample: peripheral blood or thyroid tissue (not recorded which). These receptors all come from an adult woman with Graves' disease, either hyperthyroidism or ophthalmopathy (not recorded which).

This clonotype was observed at least ten times. The CDR3, as DNA: TGCAGTGCTAGAGAGAACTATGGCTACACCTTC. Amino acids: CSARENYGYTF. V is TRBV20-1 and J is TRBJ1-2; no firm D call. Trimming took 0 bases from V and 2 from J, leaving 1 base between them. CDR1 is DFQATT and CDR2 is SNEGSKA in the germline V gene (reference sequence). There are 11 residues in the CDR3.

This clonotype turned up a few times. V usage is TRBV10-2 and J usage is TRBJ1-5; 7 bases map to TRBD1. This CDR3 region has 17 residues. Germline V gene sequence: CDR1 WSHSY, CDR2 SAAADI. V lost 1 base, J lost 0 bases, and 6 bases stayed unmatched. The CDR3 protein is CASSELGGQDSNQPQHF. The CDR3 DNA reads as TGCGCCAGCAGTGAGTTGGGTGGACAGGATAGCAATCAGCCCCAGCATTTT.

In the case of this clonotype: The conserved phenylalanine or tryptophan normally closing the CDR3 is absent here, so this likely arose from a read error. Because the CDR3's place on the DNA is in doubt, the DNA is left out and the CDR3 is given as listed by TCRdb. The rearrangement joins TRBV10-3 to TRBJ1-2. Ends included, the CDR3 has 8 residues. CDR1 and CDR2 from the germline V gene are ENHRY and SYGVKD. This CDR3 reads CAISVSTY.

At least ten counts were recorded for this clonotype. The chain has TRBV11-1 and TRBJ1-1; D unresolved. Germline V CDR1 and CDR2: SGHAT, FQDESV (reference sequence). CDR3 length: 15 amino acids. V was clipped by 1 base and J by 1 base, with 10 bases between them. The CDR3 region has the DNA TGTGCCAGCAGCTTAGGCCTGATCGGGAACACTGAAGCTTTCTTT. This sequence encodes CASSLGLIGNTEAFF.

This clonotype was counted a few times. This chain joins TRBV19 and TRBJ1-5; 8 bases are a match to TRBD1. Germline lookup yields CDR1 LNHDA and CDR2 SQIVND (reference sequence). CDR3 size: 13 residues. After removal of 5 bases from V and 6 bases from J, the junction contained 3 bases not matched to a gene. CDR3 loop: CASSQGAIQPQHF. CDR3 sequence (DNA): TGTGCCAGTAGTCAGGGGGCTATTCAGCCCCAGCATTTT. The full variable domain, with the rest looked up from reference TRBV19 and TRBJ1-5, is DGGITQSPKYLFRKEGQNVTLSCEQNLNHDAMYWYRQDPGQGLRLIYYSQIVNDFQKGDIAEGYSVSREKKESFPLTVTSAQKNPTAFYLCASSQGAIQPQHFGDGTRLSIL.

This clonotype was observed a few times. The chain recombines TRBV29-1 with TRBJ1-4; TRBD1 matches 8 bases. Germline V gene lookup returns CDR1 SQVTM and CDR2 ANQGSEA. With V trimmed by 6 bases and J by 4 bases, 7 bases remained unmatched. The CDR3 runs to 14 residues. The chain's CDR3 is CSVVGGQGNEKLFF. The CDR3, as DNA: TGCAGCGTCGTTGGCGGACAGGGTAATGAAAAACTGTTTTTT. The variable domain in full, with the rest retrieved from reference TRBV29-1 and TRBJ1-4, is SAVISQKPSRDICQRGTSLTIQCQVDSQVTMMFWYRQQPGQSLTLIATANQGSEATYESGFVIDKFPISRPNLTFSTLTVSNMSPEDSSIYLCSVVGGQGNEKLFFGSGTQLSVL.

This clonotype is a singleton in its sample. The V call is TRBV7-9, the J call TRBJ1-1, with a weak D call TRBD1 (5 bases). Germline V gives CDR1 SEHNR, CDR2 FQNEAQ (reference sequence). The CDR3 has 14 amino acids. V shed 8 bases and J shed 1 base, with 14 bases lying between them. In DNA form, the CDR3 reads TGTGCCAGCTGCTGTAGGGGCGGGAACACTGAAGCTTTCTTT. Amino acid sequence: CASCCRGGNTEAFF. Using reference TRBV7-9 and TRBJ1-1 for the parts outside the CDR3, the full variable domain is DTGVSQNPRHKITKRGQNVTFRCDPISEHNRLYWYRQTLGQGPEFLTYFQNEAQLEKSRLLSDRFSAERPKGSFSTLEIQRTEQGDSAMYLCASCCRGGNTEAFFGQGTRLTVV.

J is TRBJ2-7 and V is TRBV10-1; 10 bases agree with TRBD1. The V and J ends lost 5 bases and 9 bases, in that order; junction bases with no gene match: 13. The germline CDR1 and CDR2 sequences are WNHNN and SYGVQD (reference sequence). CDR3 size: 15 residues. The CDR3 spells CASSSHPGTGAGQYF. CDR3 bases: TGCGCCAGCAGTTCCCACCCCGGGACAGGGGCCGGGCAGTACTTC.

This clonotype was seen only a few times. The chain is built from TRBV3-1 and TRBJ1-4, with D maybe TRBD1 (6 bases). The germline gives CDR1 LGHDT, CDR2 YNNKEL (reference sequence). With 2 bases removed from V and 8 bases from J, the gap between germline ends came to 12 bases. The CDR3 has 14 residues. The CDR3 loop is CASSQLRGVEKLFF. The CDR3, as DNA: TGTGCCAGCAGCCAACTCAGGGGTGTGGAAAAACTGTTTTTT. The variable domain in full, with the rest retrieved from reference TRBV3-1 and TRBJ1-4, is DTAVSQTPKYLVTQMGNDKSIKCEQNLGHDTMYWYKQDSKKFLKIMFSYNNKELIINETVPNRFSPKSPDKAHLNLHINSLELGDSAVYFCASSQLRGVEKLFFGSGTQLSVL.

A note on this clonotype: Since the CDR3 does not end with the conserved phenylalanine or tryptophan, this likely comes from a read error. The DNA is omitted, as the CDR3 cannot be located on it reliably, and the CDR3 follows TCRdb's listing. This chain links TRBV19 with TRBJ2-6. The CDR3 numbers 8 amino acids, ends counted. CDR1 is LNHDA, CDR2 SQIVND, per germline (reference sequence). CDR3 in amino acids: CASSIDYT.

This clonotype was observed a single time. Here the CDR3 DNA reads TGTGCCAGCTCGGACTACATCTGCGCCTCCTCCGGGACGTTGACCTACGAGCAGTACTTC. Translated, it gives CASSDYICASSGTLTYEQYF. The chain combines TRBV2 with TRBJ2-7; D perhaps matches TRBD2 (6 bases). Germline V gene data show CDR1 as SNHLY and CDR2 as FYNNEI. There are 20 residues in the CDR3. V lost 8 bases and J 2 bases, leaving 34 bases between the germline ends.

This chain joins TRBV15 and TRBJ1-1; TRBD1 might be the D (5 bases). The CDR3 sequence is 17 residues long. CDR1 and CDR2 (germline): LNHNV, YYDKDF (reference sequence). V shed 2 bases and J shed 3 bases, with 19 bases lying between them. Written as DNA, the CDR3 is TGTGCCACCAGCAGACTATCCGTGACAGACTACCACACTGAAGCTTTCTTT. Amino acids: CATSRLSVTDYHTEAFF.

The rearrangement uses TRBV24-1 and TRBJ1-2; 12 bases map to TRBD1. Trimming cost V 4 bases and J 6 bases; bases outside gene matches: 2. Germline V gene data show CDR1 as KGHDR and CDR2 as SFDVKD. The CDR3 is 14 residues long. Written as DNA, the CDR3 is TGTGCCACCAGTGACAGGGACAGGGGGCATGGCTACACCTTC. Translating it yields CATSDRDRGHGYTF.

This clonotype came up many times. This chain links TRBV7-2 with TRBJ2-7; unclear D gene. Germline V lookup: CDR1 SGHTA, CDR2 FQGNSA. V was clipped by 6 bases and J by 5 bases, with 8 bases between them. This CDR3 has 11 residues. The CDR3, as DNA: TGTGCCAGCAGTCCCAAGAACGAGCAGTACTTC. Protein sequence: CASSPKNEQYF.

This clonotype has at least ten counts. The chain has TRBV10-1 and TRBJ2-2; D uncertain. This CDR3 has 15 residues. Trimming left V 3 bases short and J 0 bases short, with 8 bases between. Per the germline V gene, CDR1 is WNHNN and CDR2 is SYGVQD (reference sequence). CDR3 sequence reads: CASSDPGTNTGELFF. Written as DNA, the CDR3 is TGCGCCAGCAGTGATCCGGGTACGAACACCGGGGAGCTGTTTTTT.

This clonotype was seen repeatedly, ten times or more. The chain recombines TRBV5-4 with TRBJ1-6; TRBD1 agrees at 12 bases. The CDR3 has 18 amino acids. Germline CDR1 and CDR2: SGHNT and YYREEE (reference sequence). V shed 3 bases and J 0 bases; nucleotides not matched to a gene: 4. The chain's CDR3 is CASSYGTGGGSYNSPLHF. For the CDR3, the DNA is TGTGCCAGCAGCTATGGGACAGGGGGCGGCTCCTATAATTCACCCCTCCACTTT.

The chain uses TRBV6-1 and TRBJ2-1; 7 bases align to TRBD2. Germline V gene sequence: CDR1 MNHNS, CDR2 SASEGT. Germline trimming cut 4 bases from V and 4 bases from J; bases unmatched to any gene: 7. The CDR3 consists of 15 residues. Written as DNA, the CDR3 is TGTGCCAGCAGTGGGCTAGCGGAGAATTACAATGAGCAGTTCTTC. It specifies CASSGLAENYNEQFF.

This clonotype occurred many times. The gene calls are TRBV6-5 and TRBJ1-4, with a tentative D call TRBD1 (5 bases). This CDR3 has 12 amino acids. Germline CDR1 MNHEY, CDR2 SVGAGI. Trimming cost V 7 bases and J 8 bases, with 11 bases left between them. CDR3 in amino acids: CASNWDPEKLFF. The CDR3 DNA reads as TGTGCCAGCAACTGGGACCCCGAAAAACTGTTTTTT.

V usage is TRBV12-3 or TRBV12-4 and J usage is TRBJ1-1, with TRBD1 matching 7 bases. The CDR3 sequence is 13 residues long. V was pared by 3 bases and J by 7 bases, with 5 bases of the junction left unmatched. The CDR3, as DNA: TGTGCCAGCAGTTTCCACAGGGGAAATGAAGCTTTCTTT. It codes for CASSFHRGNEAFF.

At least ten counts were recorded for this clonotype. The CDR3 here is CASRFREHLYSNQPQHF. The CDR3 DNA is TGTGCCAGCAGATTCAGGGAACACCTTTATAGCAATCAGCCCCAGCATTTT. The rearrangement links TRBV6-1 to TRBJ1-5; weak D call: TRBD1 (5 bases). Germline CDR1 MNHNS, CDR2 SASEGT. This CDR3 is built from 17 residues. V lost 6 bases and J lost 0, with 18 bases in between.

Ten or more counts support this clonotype. The chain is built from TRBV7-9 and TRBJ2-2; no clear D. Trimming took off 4 bases at V and 7 bases at J, with 10 bases between the two ends. The germline V gene has CDR1 SEHNR and CDR2 FQNEAQ (reference sequence). The CDR3 is 13 residues long. In nucleotides, the CDR3 is TGTGCCAGCAGCTCAAGGTTCGGCGGGGAGCTGTTTTTT. Its translation is CASSSRFGGELFF.

The V call is TRBV7-2, the J call TRBJ2-5, with D perhaps TRBD2 (6 bases). Germline values: CDR1 SGHTA, CDR2 FQGNSA. Trimming took 6 bases from V and 5 from J, leaving 16 bases between them. CDR3 size: 14 residues. In DNA, the CDR3 is TGTGCCAGCAGTATATGGTCGGGAGCGGAGACCCAGTACTTC. Amino acid sequence: CASSIWSGAETQYF.

This clonotype was observed many times. The genes are TRBV7-2 and TRBJ2-5; the match to TRBD2 covers 11 bases. V trimming: 5 bases; J trimming: 4 bases; junction bases outside the gene matches: 6. This CDR3 has 15 amino acids. Germline-derived CDR1 and CDR2 are SGHTA and FQGNSA. The CDR3 region is CASSPLGTSGETQYF. CDR3 coding DNA: TGTGCCAGCAGCCCCTTGGGGACTAGCGGAGAGACCCAGTACTTC.

As for this clonotype: Since no conserved phenylalanine or tryptophan closes the CDR3, a read error is the likely cause. No DNA is shown, since the ends of the CDR3 on it are uncertain; the CDR3 is the one TCRdb lists. The gene calls are TRBV2 and TRBJ2-2; the D call of TRBD2 is as the table states it, not checked on the DNA. Germline loops: CDR1 SNHLY, CDR2 FYNNEI. Including both end residues, the CDR3 is 9 amino acids long. CDR3 sequence: CASSELRDR.

Concerning this clonotype: The junction does not match germline at one end; this may be a read error. This chain connects TRBV29-1 to TRBJ1-1; TRBD1 matches 7 bases. This CDR3 is built from 15 residues. Germline CDR1 reads SQVTM; CDR2 reads ANQGSEA. The CDR3 DNA is TGCAGCGTTGTCGGCCAGGGGGGAGGGAACACTGAAGCTTTTTTT. As protein: CSVVGQGGGNTEAFF.

On this clonotype: Compared with germline, one end of the junction differs, possibly owing to a read error. The chain uses TRBV2 and TRBJ2-2; D is unresolved. Germline V gene sequence: CDR1 SNHLY, CDR2 FYNNEI. The CDR3 runs 13 residues. The CDR3 DNA follows: TGTGCCAGCAGTTGGTGGAACACTGGGGAGCTGTTTTTT. Its protein product is CASSWWNTGELFF.

The genes are TRBV10-3 and TRBJ1-5; 10 nucleotides match TRBD1. CDR3 length: 16 residues. Losses at the gene ends were 4 bases for V and 6 bases for J; bases not matched to a gene: 9. Germline V gene data show CDR1 as ENHRY and CDR2 as SYGVKD. The CDR3 nucleotides are TGTGCCATCAGTGCTTTGACAGGGGGCGAGGCTCAGCCCCAGCATTTT. Residues: CAISALTGGEAQPQHF.